Listed below are T cell receptor beta chains from one sample, sequenced in a study of neoadjuvant anti-PD-1 for oral cavity cancer. Measured with immunoSEQ multiplex PCR; TCRdb has only the in-frame clones, and not every one. The sample consists of around 5,700 clones, around 60% of them appearing once. The material sequenced was tumor tissue, taken before nivolumab (anti-PD-1) treatment. These TCRs come from a person aged 40-85 years with oral cavity squamous cell carcinoma. CDR3s include the opening cysteine and the closing phenylalanine or tryptophan. D genes are given only for firm matches. The size entry is marked missing in some rows and otherwise reads once, few, many or a size class.

d_call	v_call	clone_size	j_call	cdr3_aa	cdr3_nt
TRBD1	TRBV19	NA	TRBJ1-2	CASSIARTLATGGLEYGYTF	TGTGCCAGTAGTATAGCGCGGACCCTCGCGACAGGGGGCTTGGAATATGGCTACACCTTC
TRBD2	TRBV2	NA	TRBJ2-1	CANEAGTSGMGEQFF	TGTGCCAACGAAGCCGGGACTAGCGGGATGGGGGAGCAGTTCTTC
TRBD2	TRBV27	NA	TRBJ2-2	CATYRGGGRNTGELFF	TGTGCCACCTACCGGGGCGGGGGGCGGAACACCGGGGAGCTGTTTTTT
TRBD1	TRBV7-9	NA	TRBJ1-1	CASSLTGTGGTEAFF	TGTGCCAGCAGCTTAACAGGGACAGGGGGCACTGAAGCTTTCTTT
TRBD1	TRBV6-5	once	TRBJ2-7	CASRRQGVGDEQYF	TGTGCCAGCAGGAGACAGGGAGTCGGGGACGAGCAGTACTTC
NA	TRBV10-3	few	TRBJ1-5	CAISAGDNQPQHF	TGTGCCATCAGTGCGGGTGACAATCAGCCCCAGCATTTT
TRBD2	TRBV11-3	NA	TRBJ2-3	CASSLGGKSADTQYF	TGTGCCAGCAGCTTGGGGGGGAAAAGCGCAGATACGCAGTATTTT
NA	TRBV6-4	NA	TRBJ1-1	CASSPRVGTEAFF	TGTGCCAGCAGCCCCAGGGTCGGCACTGAAGCTTTCTTT
NA	TRBV2	NA	TRBJ1-1	CASSGNRAEAFF	TGTGCCAGCAGTGGTAACAGGGCTGAAGCTTTCTTT
NA	TRBV5-6	NA	TRBJ1-5	CASSPKGGVNQPQHF	TGTGCCAGCAGCCCGAAAGGAGGCGTTAATCAGCCCCAGCATTTT
NA	TRBV29-1	NA	TRBJ1-5	CSVGAQKYQPQHF	TGCAGCGTTGGAGCACAGAAATATCAGCCCCAGCATTTT
NA	TRBV6-5	NA	TRBJ1-2	CASSRRGWAAGGYTF	TGTGCCAGCAGCCGACGGGGATGGGCCGCGGGAGGCTACACCTTC
TRBD1	TRBV29-1	few	TRBJ1-1	CSAAGTVSSTTEAFF	TGCAGCGCCGCCGGGACAGTTAGCAGTACTACTGAAGCTTTCTTT
NA	TRBV6-1	NA	TRBJ1-5	CASSEQGSGNQPQHF	TGTGCCAGCAGTGAACAGGGGTCGGGCAATCAGCCCCAGCATTTT
TRBD2	TRBV11-2	NA	TRBJ2-7	CASSLGTSGDFSYEQYF	TGTGCCAGCAGCTTAGGGACTAGCGGGGACTTTTCCTACGAGCAGTACTTC
TRBD1	TRBV6-1	NA	TRBJ2-7	CASRGQGSVYEQYF	TGTGCCAGCAGGGGACAGGGATCAGTCTACGAGCAGTACTTC
NA	TRBV7-2	NA	TRBJ1-1	CASSSGQTLNTEAFF	TGTGCCAGCAGCTCTGGACAGACCTTGAACACTGAAGCTTTCTTT
NA	TRBV29-1	NA	TRBJ1-1	CSVEDGETGDTEAFF	TGCAGCGTTGAAGATGGAGAGACAGGAGACACTGAAGCTTTCTTT
TRBD1	TRBV27	once	TRBJ1-2	CASSLQGAGGYGYTF	TGTGCCAGCAGTTTACAGGGGGCAGGGGGCTATGGCTACACCTTC
NA	TRBV6-1	NA	TRBJ1-6	CASSEMGREESPLHF	TGTGCCAGCAGTGAAATGGGCAGGGAGGAATCACCCCTCCACTTT
NA	TRBV9	NA	TRBJ2-1	CASSVNGRPYNEQFF	TGTGCCAGCAGCGTAAACGGGAGACCCTACAATGAGCAGTTCTTC
NA	TRBV7-9	few	TRBJ2-3	CASSQGLSLDTQYF	TGTGCCAGCAGCCAAGGGCTCTCCCTGGATACGCAGTATTTT
TRBD2	TRBV6-1	NA	TRBJ2-7	CASSEGSGGSYEQYF	TGTGCCAGCAGTGAAGGTAGCGGGGGCTCCTACGAGCAGTACTTC
TRBD1	TRBV6-6	NA	TRBJ2-1	CASSSGTGGYNEQFF	TGTGCCAGCAGCTCCGGGACAGGGGGCTACAATGAGCAGTTCTTC
TRBD1	TRBV6-5	NA	TRBJ2-7	CASSKDRGQYEQYF	TGTGCCAGCAGTAAGGACAGGGGGCAATACGAGCAGTACTTC
NA	TRBV14	few	TRBJ1-2	CASSQDTYYGYTF	TGTGCCAGCAGCCAAGACACGTACTATGGCTACACCTTC
NA	TRBV15	NA	TRBJ1-3	CATSRDLPGLSGNTIYF	TGTGCCACCAGCAGAGATCTTCCAGGGCTCTCTGGAAACACCATATATTTT
TRBD1	TRBV13	NA	TRBJ2-7	CASSCDRDTYEQYF	TGTGCCAGCAGCTGCGACAGGGACACCTACGAGCAGTACTTC
TRBD1	TRBV5-4	once	TRBJ1-2	CASSSVDRGPGGYTF	TGTGCCAGCAGCTCCGTAGACAGGGGCCCCGGTGGCTACACTTTC
NA	TRBV10-1	NA	TRBJ2-2	CASSDSSATGELFF	TGCGCCAGCAGCGACAGTAGCGCCACCGGGGAGCTGTTTTTT
NA	TRBV5-5	NA	TRBJ1-1	CASSLVPGPDEAFF	TGTGCCAGCAGCTTGGTTCCGGGCCCCGATGAAGCTTTCTTT
TRBD2	TRBV5-4	NA	TRBJ2-3	CASSLWGGTRDTQYF	TGTGCCAGCAGCTTGTGGGGGGGGACGCGCGATACGCAGTATTTT
TRBD1	TRBV6-5	NA	TRBJ2-2	CASSFLRTGNTGELFF	TGTGCCAGCAGTTTTTTGAGGACAGGGAACACCGGGGAGCTGTTTTTT
TRBD2	TRBV9	NA	TRBJ2-7	CASSLTSGSSYEQYF	TGTGCCAGCAGCCTCACTAGCGGGAGCTCCTACGAGCAGTACTTC
TRBD2	TRBV10-2	NA	TRBJ2-7	CASGLAGAGEQYF	TGCGCCAGCGGACTAGCTGGGGCCGGCGAGCAGTACTTC
NA	TRBV6-5	few	TRBJ1-1	CASSYGTLNTEAFF	TGTGCCAGCAGTTACGGCACTCTGAACACTGAAGCTTTCTTT
NA	TRBV27	NA	TRBJ2-7	CASSLSPVSTVYEQYF	TGTGCCAGCAGTTTATCCCCAGTTTCGACAGTCTACGAGCAGTACTTC
TRBD2	TRBV19	NA	TRBJ2-6	CASAGTISGANVLTF	TGTGCCAGTGCCGGGACTATCAGTGGGGCCAACGTCCTGACTTTC
NA	TRBV5-1	few	TRBJ2-3	CASSLLRGPTDTQYF	TGCGCCAGCAGCTTGTTGCGGGGACCCACAGATACGCAGTATTTT
TRBD2	TRBV9	NA	TRBJ2-2	CASSTLAGLTGELFF	TGTGCCAGCAGCACCTTAGCGGGACTCACCGGGGAGCTGTTTTTT
TRBD2	TRBV19	NA	TRBJ2-3	CASSVIAGGWTDTQYF	TGTGCCAGTAGTGTCATAGCGGGAGGTTGGACAGATACGCAGTATTTT
NA	TRBV28	NA	TRBJ1-1	CASIPGPGGLAFF	TGTGCCAGCATTCCTGGACCGGGCGGCTTGGCTTTCTTT